Listed below are T cell receptor beta chains from one sample, sequenced in a study of blood T cell repertoires in COVID-19. TCRdb's table, derived via immunoSEQ multiplex PCR, lists solely in-frame clones and lacks some. Of 55,000 to 65,000 clones in the sample, 82% were seen once. The sample taken for sequencing was peripheral blood. Receptor source: a man between 60 and 75 years old with acute or convalescent COVID-19. Each CDR3 is given with its conserved first and last residue. D genes are given only for firm matches. A row's size may be missing; if present it is once, few, many or a size class.

v_gene	abundance	d_gene	j_gene	CDR3aa	CDR3nt
TRBV5-1	-	TRBD1	TRBJ1-1	CASSLLAITGAPNTEAFF	TGCGCCAGCAGCTTGTTGGCCATTACAGGGGCCCCGAACACTGAAGCTTTCTTT
TRBV24-1	-	-	TRBJ2-5	CATSSGQGQETQYF	TGTGCCACCTCTTCGGGACAAGGGCAAGAGACCCAGTACTTC
TRBV2	-	TRBD1	TRBJ1-2	CASSVEGTGIGYGYTF	TGTGCCAGCAGTGTAGAAGGGACAGGGATAGGTTATGGCTACACCTTC
TRBV2	many	-	TRBJ1-5	CASSAEAYSNQPQHF	TGTGCCAGCAGTGCGGAAGCGTATAGCAATCAGCCCCAGCATTTT
TRBV30	-	TRBD1	TRBJ1-1	CASYRTGQTEAFF	TGTGCCTCCTACCGGACAGGGCAAACTGAAGCTTTCTTT
TRBV6-1	-	TRBD1	TRBJ1-1	CASSDTGGGDTEAFF	TGTGCCAGCAGTGATACAGGGGGCGGAGACACTGAAGCTTTCTTT
TRBV5-1	-	TRBD1	TRBJ1-1	CASSLVGTVNTEAFF	TGCGCCAGCAGCTTGGTGGGGACAGTGAACACTGAAGCTTTCTTT
TRBV9	-	-	TRBJ2-7	CASSVYSEFYEQYF	TGTGCCAGCAGCGTTTATAGCGAGTTCTACGAGCAGTACTTC
TRBV27	-	-	TRBJ2-1	CASSRGNEQFF	TGTGCCAGCAGTAGAGGGAATGAGCAGTTCTTC
TRBV9	-	TRBD2	TRBJ2-1	CASSAPRLAAGVNEQFF	TGTGCCAGCAGCGCTCCCCGTCTAGCGGCGGGGGTGAATGAGCAGTTCTTC
TRBV4-2	-	TRBD2	TRBJ2-3	CASSQGGGGAEDTQYF	TGTGCCAGCTCCCAGGGTGGCGGGGGGGCCGAAGATACGCAGTATTTT
TRBV28	-	-	TRBJ2-1	CASSFPSSGSYNEQFF	TGTGCCAGCAGTTTCCCCTCAAGCGGTTCCTACAATGAGCAGTTCTTC
TRBV6-1	few	-	TRBJ1-6	CASSETLGGSYNSPLHF	TGTGCCAGCAGTGAGACTTTGGGAGGCTCCTATAATTCACCCCTCCACTTT
TRBV11-2	-	TRBD1	TRBJ1-3	CASSLTGGFSGNTIYF	TGTGCCAGCAGCTTAACAGGGGGGTTCTCTGGAAACACCATATATTTT
TRBV9	-	TRBD2	TRBJ2-3	CASSILAGGPADTQYF	TGTGCCAGCAGCATACTAGCGGGGGGGCCGGCAGATACGCAGTATTTT
TRBV5-5	-	-	TRBJ1-2	CASSLAPGANYGYTF	TGTGCCAGCAGCTTGGCGCCAGGGGCCAACTATGGCTACACCTTC
TRBV24-1	-	-	TRBJ2-7	CATSDGLGDEQYF	TGTGCCACCAGTGATGGTCTAGGGGACGAGCAGTACTTC
TRBV5-6	few	TRBD1	TRBJ2-5	CASSPMTGDQETQYF	TGTGCCAGCAGCCCGATGACAGGGGACCAAGAGACCCAGTACTTC
TRBV28	-	-	TRBJ1-5	CASSLVQTYQPQHF	TGTGCCAGCAGTTTGGTACAGACCTATCAGCCCCAGCATTTT
TRBV7-7	-	-	TRBJ2-2	CASSSRQENTGELFF	TGTGCCAGCAGCTCAAGACAGGAGAACACCGGGGAGCTGTTTTTT